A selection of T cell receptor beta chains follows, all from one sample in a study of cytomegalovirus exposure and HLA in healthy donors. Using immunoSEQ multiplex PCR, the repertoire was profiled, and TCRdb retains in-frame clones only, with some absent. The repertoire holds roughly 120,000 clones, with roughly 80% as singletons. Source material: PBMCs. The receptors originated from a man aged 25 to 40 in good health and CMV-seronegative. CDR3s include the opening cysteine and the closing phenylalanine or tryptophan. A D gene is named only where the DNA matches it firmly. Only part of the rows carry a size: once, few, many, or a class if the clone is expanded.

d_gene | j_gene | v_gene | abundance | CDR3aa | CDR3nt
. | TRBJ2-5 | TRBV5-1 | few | CASSLTLWSGQETQYF | TGCGCCAGCAGCTTGACGCTCTGGAGCGGGCAAGAGACCCAGTACTTC
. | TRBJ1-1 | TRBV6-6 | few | CASSSTGYTEAFF | TGTGCCAGCAGCTCCACAGGGTACACTGAAGCTTTCTTT
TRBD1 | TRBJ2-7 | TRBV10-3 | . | CAISAGQVSSYEQYF | TGTGCCATCAGTGCTGGACAGGTTTCTTCCTACGAGCAGTACTTC
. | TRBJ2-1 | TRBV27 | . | CASGPGLYNEQFF | TGTGCCAGCGGGCCTGGGCTCTACAATGAGCAGTTCTTC
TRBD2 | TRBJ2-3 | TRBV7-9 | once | CAILGREGRTDTQYF | TGTGCCATCCTGGGGCGGGAGGGGAGGACAGATACGCAGTATTTT
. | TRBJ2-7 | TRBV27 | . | CASSPGTTAYEQYF | TGTGCCAGCAGCCCCGGGACAACGGCCTACGAGCAGTACTTC
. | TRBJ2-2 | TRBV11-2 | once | CASSFYRDHTGELFF | TGTGCCAGCAGCTTCTACAGGGATCACACCGGGGAGCTGTTTTTT
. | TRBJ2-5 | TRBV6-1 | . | CASTDSIRSNF | TGTGCCAGCACGGACTCAATCAGATCCAACTTC
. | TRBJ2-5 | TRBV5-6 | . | CASSLGARFDETQYF | TGTGCCAGCAGCTTGGGGGCGCGATTCGATGAGACCCAGTACTTC
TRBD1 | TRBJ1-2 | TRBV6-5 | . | CASSYSGGGQGYGYTF | TGTGCCAGCAGTTACTCGGGGGGGGGACAGGGTTATGGCTACACCTTC
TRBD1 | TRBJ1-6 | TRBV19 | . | CASSIRGTERSNSPLHF | TGTGCCAGTAGTATAAGGGGGACAGAGAGAAGCAATTCACCCCTCCACTTT
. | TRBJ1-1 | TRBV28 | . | CASSLPDFFRGTEAFF | TGTGCCAGCAGTTTGCCCGACTTCTTTCGGGGCACTGAAGCTTTCTTT
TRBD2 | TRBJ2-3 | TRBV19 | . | CASSIARGLAGVDVPDTQYF | TGTGCCAGTAGTATCGCCCGGGGACTAGCGGGAGTAGATGTCCCAGATACGCAGTATTTT
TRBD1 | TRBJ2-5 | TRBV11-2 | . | CASSLALTGGADQETQYF | TGTGCCAGCAGCTTAGCCCTGACAGGGGGCGCGGACCAAGAGACCCAGTACTTC
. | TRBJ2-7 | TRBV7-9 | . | CASSPGDEQYF | TGTGCCAGCAGCCCAGGGGACGAGCAGTACTTC
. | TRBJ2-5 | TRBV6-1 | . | CASPGGYQETQYF | TGTGCCAGCCCGGGGGGCTACCAAGAGACCCAGTACTTC
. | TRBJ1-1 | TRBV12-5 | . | CASGVQGGTEAFF | TGTGCTAGTGGTGTCCAAGGGGGCACTGAAGCTTTCTTT
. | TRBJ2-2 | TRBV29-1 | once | CSVEVQGTGELFF | TGCAGCGTTGAAGTACAGGGCACCGGGGAGCTGTTTTTT
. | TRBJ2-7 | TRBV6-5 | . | CASSYVSQLTYEQYF | TGTGCCAGCAGTTACGTGTCACAGTTAACCTACGAGCAGTACTTC
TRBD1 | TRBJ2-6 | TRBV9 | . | CASSITFQGAGANVLTF | TGTGCCAGCAGCATCACGTTCCAGGGGGCTGGGGCCAACGTCCTGACTTTC
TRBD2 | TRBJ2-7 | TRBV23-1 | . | CASSHFASGRGWGEQYF | TGCGCCAGCAGTCATTTTGCAAGCGGGAGGGGCTGGGGGGAGCAGTACTTC
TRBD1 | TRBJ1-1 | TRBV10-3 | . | CAIRDRARDTEAFF | TGTGCCATCAGGGACAGGGCACGGGACACTGAAGCTTTCTTT
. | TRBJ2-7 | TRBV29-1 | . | CSVETGNYEQYF | TGCAGCGTTGAAACAGGGAACTACGAGCAGTACTTC
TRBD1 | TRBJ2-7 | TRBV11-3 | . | CASSRDREYSYEQYF | TGTGCCAGCAGCCGGGACAGGGAATACTCCTACGAGCAGTACTTC
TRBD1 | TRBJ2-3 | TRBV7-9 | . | CASSLFPRRGGGGDTQYF | TGTGCCAGCAGCCTATTTCCGAGGCGAGGGGGCGGTGGGGATACGCAGTATTTT
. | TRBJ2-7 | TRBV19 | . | CASSITRRQGTDEQYF | TGTGCCAGTAGTATAACCCGGCGCCAGGGGACCGACGAGCAGTACTTC
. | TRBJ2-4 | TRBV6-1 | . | CASSEWAPELNKNIQYF | TGTGCCAGCAGTGAATGGGCGCCAGAGCTCAATAAAAACATTCAGTACTTC
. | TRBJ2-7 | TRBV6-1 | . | CASSDTSDEQYF | TGTGCCAGCAGTGATACGAGCGACGAGCAGTACTTC
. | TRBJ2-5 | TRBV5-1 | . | CASSLEASSYETQYF | TGCGCCAGCAGCTTGGAGGCTAGTAGTTACGAGACCCAGTACTTC